This T cell receptor beta chain was obtained from a study of long-term antiretroviral therapy in people with HIV (dated 2022 in TCRdb). Concerning the study at large: Collection of the earliest samples took place about a decade ahead of the 2015 WHO recommendation for immediate ART, at a time when ART was typically delayed until CD4 counts fell. A total of about 190 cryopreserved PBMC samples were contributed to the cohort by 30 adults with confirmed HIV infection, with samples collected serially over a mean of roughly six years (range 1-12). A retrospective serial study tested whether ART initiation and durable HIV suppression were associated with changes in peripheral blood TRB repertoire composition and diversity. No cross-contamination during QIAcube processing was shown when test extractions of a monoclonal T-cell line were performed alongside fewer than 35 polyclonal samples. Of the approximately 28 participants with HIV, about a dozen were female. Study-wide findings and limitations: Since PBMC availability was limited, sequencing covered only the TCR beta chain, with no alpha chain pairing. Starting ART was linked to a significant rise in TRB diversity, yet even with long-term ART the diversity remained significantly lower than in transplant donor controls. The samples span the years 2004 to 2017, and the ART regimens used may be less effective than current regimens. HIV repertoires had narrower CDR3 length ranges than controls, and the network structure suggested an antigen-experienced repertoire that shifted only slightly toward naive after ART. The repertoire was dominated across all time points by expanded TRB clones identified before ART initiation, although this dominance was seen to fluctuate and to decrease in many PLHIV after ART. Unsorted PBMC were profiled instead of sorted CD4+ and CD8+ T cells because pre-ART samples had limited cell numbers. Inferences about post-ART repertoire changes are limited because no data were available on ART adherence, viral resistance or therapy changes.

Participants were included only if at least one PBMC sample before ART initiation and at least two post-ART samples were available. Treatment was received in the United States of America by all participants with HIV. Before DNA extraction, cryopreserved samples of about 0.95-10 million PBMC were thawed and washed. At the time of the earliest PBMC sample, participants with HIV were aged between about 23 and 54 years. Per participant, PBMC samples came from 1-4 timepoints prior to ART initiation and 2-8 timepoints following ART initiation, for a median of 7 samples. Serial HIV viral load, CD4+ T-cell count, ART history and demographic data were obtained for every participant. Genomic DNA was extracted from unsorted PBMC with a Qiagen kit on a QIAcube, processed in batches of 12 samples. CDR3 length: 15 amino acids, cysteine to phenylalanine. The read is trimmed to its CDR3 DNA, 45 bases read in frame from base 1. Per the germline V gene, SQVTM is the CDR1 and ANQGSEA is the CDR2. Trimming removed 4 bases from V and 3 bases from J; the gene matches leave 8 bases unexplained.

Regarding this clone: The specificity of this receptor is unknown. Base qualities are missing; no much larger clone stands one base away.

Sequencing of the TRB variable region was done with the immunoSEQ hsTCRB v3.0 assay at survey level resolution. The targeted TRB sequencing depth was roughly 40,000-50,000 T-cell genomes per sample. An Illumina MiSeq with a v3 150-cycle kit was used to sequence the pooled TRB libraries. The authors processed their data as follows. Repertoire analysis was run in R within a reproducible Nextflow workflow that covered QC, data transformation and analysis. LymphoSeq2, an R package for exploring AIRR-Seq data, was used to implement the custom analyses. After excluding a handful of samples that yielded fewer than 5000 total TRB sequences, under 200 HIV repertoires remained for analysis. Of the 188 retained HIV repertoires, under 65 were collected before and 129 after ART initiation. Each repertoire was downsampled to 5000 TRB nucleotide sequences, and summary statistics were averaged across 100 downsampling iterations. The analysis kept only TRB sequences whose CDR3 regions were at least seven amino acids long. Two measures captured diversity: a Shannon entropy-derived clonality score and the Gini coefficient. Repertoire networks linked the top 5000 CDR3 amino acid sequences whenever two sequences differed by an edit distance of one. GLIPH2 predicted antigen specificity groups and MHC restriction for TRB CDR3 amino acid sequences. To flag known CMV, EBV, HIV or tissue antigen associations, CDR3 amino acid sequences were matched against VDJdb and McPAS-TCR. Pre-ART, post-ART and control groups were compared with Wilcoxon signed-rank tests and Holm-Bonferroni correction. TCRdb stores this immuneACCESS table with in-frame sequences only. Part of the clones is absent; in the studies checked, under half of the shortfall reflects unresolved V genes, and no reason is known for the rest. V, J and clone size derive from that table, while D and trimming were established from the DNA sequence. This sample holds around 16,000 clones; around 94% were observed only once. The top ten clonotypes cover 4.6% of the sample.

This sequence was found in a woman between 50 and 59 years old with HIV. The material sequenced was unsorted PBMCs, taken around 6.5 years after starting antiretroviral therapy. The rearranged chain carries TRBV29-1 and TRBJ2-1, and 8 junctional nucleotides match TRBD1. The DNA reads TGCAGCGTTGCGGCACAGGGGGACGTCTACAATGAGCAGTTCTTC. Translated, it reads CSVAAQGDVYNEQFF.